The entry below gives a single TCR beta chain sequence along with its context. Its antigen is not known. Naive-designated CD8 cells lacked CD45RO, were positively enriched for CCR7, and omitted terminally differentiated effector memory CD45RA+ cells. Donors comprised only Caucasian adults living in Nashville, Tennessee. Profiled with immunoSEQ multiplex PCR; TCRdb holds only in-frame clones, not every one. The profile shows roughly 2 million clones, roughly 94% of them singletons. This entry belongs to a study of shared clonotypes between healthy human individuals. Germline CDR1 is MGHDK and CDR2 is SYGVNS. Between the trimmed V and J ends, which lost 3 bases and 2 bases, there was a span of 11 bases. The CDR3 extends over 15 amino acids. Overall study findings and caveats: Among donors, clonotype sharing was expected to be affected by sequencing depth. Donors were few, which limited the genetic and exposure-history diversity represented. The study generally estimated greater richness for naive than memory subsets.

This clonotype was sampled from a man between 18 and 35 years old in good health. The chain carries TRBV25-1 and TRBJ2-1, with a tentative D call TRBD2 (6 bases). The sample comprised naive CD8+ T cells sorted from blood. The CDR3 sequence: CASSDRDLAYNEQFF. As DNA, the CDR3 is TGTGCCAGCAGTGACAGGGACTTAGCCTACAATGAGCAGTTCTTC.